This T cell receptor beta chain came from a study of blood T cell repertoires in COVID-19. Study-level information: Some COVID-19 samples were acute and others convalescent; all came from the United States, Italy and Spain. In each case, the material was cDNA or gDNA derived from T cells, B-cell-depleted T cells, or PBMCs.

In germline, CDR1 is MNHEY, CDR2 SVGAGI. This CDR3 region has 13 residues. Between the trimmed V and J ends, which lost 7 bases and 0 bases, there was a span of 7 bases. In the study's own analysis: It was from reference gene primer amplification that nucleated cell counts were estimated. The protocol was immunoSEQ multiplex PCR, while the TCRdb copy is restricted to in-frame clones and leaves out a portion. The V and J calls and clone size were taken over from that table, and D and trimming were inferred from the DNA. The table shows under 120,000 clones, with about 85% occurring only once. The source is a human donor in a cohort sampled during active COVID-19. The chain carries TRBV6-5 and TRBJ2-1; no definite D call. Sequencing was done on a sample of peripheral blood. This CDR3 is CASIASSYNEQFF. CDR3 sequence (DNA): TGTGCCAGCATCGCTAGCTCCTACAATGAGCAGTTCTTC.